The table lists the clone carrying this TCR beta chain with a few counts. The sample comes from a study of blood T cell repertoires in COVID-19. About the research overall: T cells, B-cell-depleted T cells, or PBMCs supplied cDNA or gDNA.

V was clipped by 4 bases and J by 2 bases, with 19 bases between them. The CDR3 covers 16 residues. Germline V lookup: CDR1 SGDLS, CDR2 YYNGEE. Profiled with immunoSEQ multiplex PCR; TCRdb holds only in-frame clones, not every one. The sample lists about 70,000 clones; roughly four fifths were seen once. The chain links TRBV9 to TRBJ2-7; weak D call: TRBD2 (6 bases). Sequenced input: peripheral blood. The receptor comes from a woman at least 80 years old with active or convalescent COVID-19. The CDR3 region is CASSPRPASVPYEQYF. In DNA form, the CDR3 reads TGTGCCAGCAGCCCCCGCCCGGCTAGCGTACCCTACGAGCAGTACTTC.